This note documents a single T cell receptor beta chain sequence. Its antigen has not been determined. Per-base qualities were not stored, and no clone one base away is much larger. The cohort consisted of approximately 670 healthy bone marrow donors. At the time of sampling, every cohort member was nominally healthy, though immune exposures that went unrecorded were likely present. The donor was CMV seronegative and was included in the group of about 350 seronegative cohort members. A peripheral blood sample was provided by each donor, and peripheral blood mononuclear cells were used for TCR beta sequencing. The Qiagen DNeasy Blood Extraction Kit was used to extract genomic DNA from the blood cell samples. V and J lose 7 bases and 9 bases, and a span of 16 bases separates them. The germline V gene sets CDR1 to SNHLY and CDR2 to FYNNEI. Inclusive of the bounding cysteine and phenylalanine, the CDR3 is 14 residues long. The DNA shown is the 42-base CDR3, in frame from base 1.

This sample was included in a study of cytomegalovirus exposure and HLA in healthy donors (dated by TCRdb to between 2016 and 2019). For the wider study: In an earlier analysis of some 550 of the donors, about 260 Gb of sequence data and 117 million unique TCR beta sequences from 150 million to 200 million T cells were reported. A later genetic analysis took genome-wide SNP genotypes for about 55% of the 666 donors and used that subset as a discovery cohort. A later analysis re-examined previously published TCR beta repertoires from several hundred donors and added high-resolution HLA genotyping to investigate patterns of TCR occurrence. Among about 410 genotyped donors of the cohort, an average of roughly 230,000 unique TCR beta nucleotide sequences was sequenced per donor, of which 15% to 20% were non-productive. Roughly five DR-DQ haplotypes were treated as single units for association and clustering because of strong linkage in the cohort. Donor age, sex, ethnicity and CMV serostatus were compiled alongside the repertoire data. HLA typing included class I and class II loci at four-digit resolution. An earlier analysis of approximately 630 of the donors applied high-throughput TCR beta sequencing to assess whether each TCR beta V gene segment acted as functional or pseudogenic. The number of typed donors differed by locus: about 620-640 for A, B, C, DRB1 and DQB1; some 500 for DQA1; fewer than 610 for DPA1; and around 490 for DPB1. The genetic ancestry cluster associated with self-reported Caucasian donors included approximately 85% of the roughly 400 genotyped donors. The study profiled the T cell repertoires of approximately 700 subjects by immunosequencing and related them to cytomegalovirus serostatus. Around 300 gigabases of sequencing data and approximately 85 million unique TCR sequences were included in an early release covering about 620 HLA-typed donors. In the later analysis, no new phenotypic data were used to find candidate immune exposures; instead, reliance was placed on TCR beta sequences and their occurrence across donors. In addition to the first cohort of 500 to 850 subjects, a separate validation cohort of 120 different subjects was used. The study aimed to test whether cataloging public T cell receptors could reveal signatures of past pathogen exposure. To predict cytomegalovirus infection status, the study brought together high-throughput TCR immunosequencing, statistical association of individual TCRs with disease status, and machine learning. Every discovery cohort repertoire had been produced on one sequencing platform.

Paper-wide results and their limitations: At a false discovery rate of 0.05, a later analysis linked under 20,000 TCR beta sequences to specific HLA alleles. Roughly uniform sequencing depth across donors was assumed in presence/absence analyses, although this assumption may not hold. In the study, around 150 TCR beta chains were listed as associated with cytomegalovirus. In an earlier analysis of 450 to 750 of the donors, most TCR beta V segments appeared in productive rearrangements about 90% or about 30% of the time, broadly matching IMGT annotations. HLA typing was unavailable for some donors at each locus, so association tests used only the typed subset. Approximately 16 rarely observed V segments, including chromosome 9 orphons, were excluded from the earlier analysis of about 610 of the donors because counts were too low. Compared with equally common non-associated chains, HLA-associated TCR beta chains in a later analysis were more clonally expanded and had lower generation probabilities. The authors suggested that the approach could potentially be generalized to other disease states and immunological phenotypes. Cytomegalovirus status was reported to be diagnosed by the classifier with high specificity and sensitivity in both the original and validation cohorts. A later analysis found that most CMV-associated TCR beta chains appeared HLA-restricted, with HLA associations seemingly driven largely by CMV exposure. In vitro tests confirmed that three of the cytomegalovirus-associated TCR beta chains recognize cytomegalovirus antigens. Assigning TCR associations to individual alleles was difficult when HLA alleles, especially DR and DQ, strongly co-occurred. A further reported finding was that TCR beta sequences accurately predicted the HLA-A and HLA-B alleles for most subjects in the first cohort. Across donors, most TCR sequences were observed very rarely, whereas some public TCRs were present in many individuals. CMV serostatus was the only immune exposure information available for the cohort. Linkage disequilibrium might explain the correlated functional status among segregating V segments, but an unknown experimental factor could not be ruled out. The cohort was sequenced for TCR beta chains only, and without alpha or paired-chain data the features that could be detected were limited. The sequencing pipeline was judged likely to have produced a cluster of highly shared sequence variants as a technical artifact. Because the 87-base-pair reads could not distinguish some IMGT-functional V segments, including TRBV6-2 and TRBV6-3, those segments were excluded. According to a later analysis, TCR association rates differed among HLA loci, with DRB1 alleles showing the most associated TCRs and HLA-C alleles showing the fewest. According to a later analysis, parvovirus B19, influenza, CMV and Epstein-Barr virus appeared linked to several top co-occurrence clusters. A later genetic analysis associated a missense DCLRE1C variant with V-gene and J-gene trimming of TCR beta chains, and an independent cohort replicated the association. A later genetic analysis reported fewer N-insertions in productive TCRs among donors in an Asian-associated ancestry cluster than the roughly 700-donor mean.

The library relied on the immunoSEQ multiplex PCR assay. A mixture of 60 forward primers for TCR Vbeta segments and 13 reverse primers for TCR Jbeta segments was used in the multiplex PCR. The CDR3 region of rearranged TCR beta genes was amplified from genomic DNA by a multiplex PCR assay. The amplified TCR beta libraries were sequenced on the Illumina HiSeq System as 87-base-pair reads. In the paper's pipeline: Across the 500 to 700 repertoires, a later analysis counted tens of millions of unique TCR beta chains, around 11 million of which were shared by at least two donors. Raw reads were error-corrected and collapsed into unique sequences with a nearest-neighbor algorithm that merged closely related sequences to remove PCR and sequencing errors. V, D and J gene segments were assigned by aligning CDR3 sequences to IMGT reference sequences. For a sequence to be retained, a match of at least six nucleotides was required to both a V gene segment and a J gene segment. Rearrangements were called productive when the CDR3 lacked stop codons and stayed in frame with V and J; all others were non-productive. Following IMGT convention, CDR3 was defined as the stretch from the second conserved V-encoded cysteine to the conserved J-encoded phenylalanine. In an earlier analysis of approximately 500 of the donors, sequences lacking an unambiguous match to a single V gene segment were excluded. An earlier analysis of over 450 of the donors classified V segments as functional when productive rearrangements were above 56.7% and as segregating when the standard deviation between donors was above 5%. A statistical classification framework was built for diagnosing cytomegalovirus status from the catalog of TCR beta chain sequences. In a later analysis, TCR nucleotide sequences were compared against IMGT/GENE-DB human TR gene sequences so that V and J genes could be assigned. The TCRdist pipeline was used in a later analysis to assign CDR3 sequences and most-parsimonious VDJ recombination scenarios. A later analysis defined each TCR beta chain by its CDR3 amino acid sequence plus V-gene family, and excluded reads lacking a unique V-gene family. To address suspected cross-contamination and a sequencing artifact, a later analysis removed 550 to 750 highly shared, low-generation-probability nucleotide sequences. For each public chain, a later analysis derived a clonal expansion index from normalized ranks of inferred template counts within each repertoire. Generation probabilities in a later analysis came from a VDJ recombination model fitted to out-of-frame rearrangements, and those results were checked against IGoR. In a later analysis, TCR-TCR, TCR-HLA and TCR-CMV co-occurrence was scored with hypergeometric tests, and a repertoire-size bias correction was applied to TCR pairs. False discovery rates were estimated in a later analysis by permuting HLA or CMV assignments 20 times. A later analysis grouped co-occurring TCRs with DBSCAN, adding TCRdist sequence similarity when clustering within HLA-allele-positive subsets. Co-occurrence clustering excluded repertoires with fewer than 30,000 or more than 120,000 public chains, plus five with anomalous nucleotide sharing. TCRdb mirrors the immuneACCESS table, restricted to in-frame sequences. Some clones are absent from its copies; in checked studies, under half trace to an unresolved V gene, and the reason for the others is unknown. The D gene and trimming were derived from the DNA, and the V and J assignments and clone size from that table. In this sample the table shows under 40,000 clones, 80% of which occur a single time. The ten largest clones capture roughly 5.6% of the sample.

Sequenced: PBMCs. The sequence links TRBV2 to TRBJ1-6, with no confidently assigned D gene. This sequence was found in a male donor in good health and CMV-seronegative. The CDR3 has the sequence CASTEANGGSPLHF. The DNA sequence is given as TGTGCCAGCACTGAGGCTAACGGCGGTTCACCCCTCCACTTT. Joined to the reference TRBV2 and TRBJ1-6 proteins, this CDR3 gives the full variable domain: EPEVTQTPSHQVTQMGQEVILRCVPISNHLYFYWYRQILGQKVEFLVSFYNNEISEKSEIFDDQFSVERPDGSNFTLKIRSTKLEDSAMYFCASTEANGGSPLHFGNGTRLTVT.